These 28 T cell receptor beta chains came from one sample sequenced in a study of blood T cell repertoires in COVID-19. The table came from immunoSEQ multiplex PCR; TCRdb's copy has only in-frame clones and leaves some out. The sample shows approximately 75,000 clones, about 83% of them seen only once. The material sequenced was peripheral blood. Receptors were obtained from a man aged 25 to 40 with COVID-19, enrolled during active disease.

The chain couples TRBV24-1 to TRBJ1-1; D may be TRBD1 (5 bases). V gave up 6 bases and J gave up 4 bases, with 11 bases separating them. There are 13 residues in the CDR3. Germline V lookup: CDR1 KGHDR, CDR2 SFDVKD. The CDR3 sequence is CATSRMGGTEAFF. The CDR3 DNA reads as TGTGCCACCAGTCGGATGGGGGGCACTGAAGCTTTCTTT.

V is TRBV29-1 and J is TRBJ2-2; tentatively, D is TRBD2 (5 bases). The CDR3 length is 13 residues. Trimming removed 1 base at V and 5 bases at J, with 8 bases between. Germline V gene data show CDR1 as SQVTM and CDR2 as ANQGSEA. CDR3 sequence: CSVEVSATGELFF. DNA of the CDR3: TGCAGCGTTGAAGTTAGCGCTACCGGGGAGCTGTTTTTT.

This rearrangement joins TRBV7-9 to TRBJ2-1; 7 positions match TRBD2. This CDR3 contains 14 residues. V was clipped by 3 bases and J by 2 bases; unmatched bases: 1. CDR1 is SEHNR and CDR2 is FQNEAQ in the germline V gene (reference sequence). The CDR3 nucleotides read TGTGCCAGCAGCTTTGGGGGGGCCTACAATGAGCAGTTCTTC. Amino acid sequence: CASSFGGAYNEQFF.

The V call is TRBV11-2, the J call TRBJ2-7; TRBD2 aligns across 11 bases. The CDR3 covers 15 residues. Germline V gives CDR1 SGHAT, CDR2 FQNNGV. V lost 5 bases and J lost 4; bases outside the gene matches: 7. The CDR3 loop is CASSRTSGSEYEQYF. CDR3 bases: TGTGCCAGCAGCAGAACTAGCGGGAGTGAGTACGAGCAGTACTTC.

The V and J genes are TRBV19 and TRBJ1-1, with 10 positions matching TRBD1. CDR1 and CDR2 from the germline V gene are LNHDA and SQIVND (reference sequence). V was clipped by 4 bases and J by 5 bases; unmatched bases: 10. The CDR3 contains 16 residues. The CDR3 nucleotides are TGTGCCAGTAGTAGCGGACAGGGGGGCGCCGGGACTGAAGCTTTCTTT. Translated, it gives CASSSGQGGAGTEAFF.

This clone was counted between two and nine times. The chain recombines TRBV21-1 with TRBJ2-5; TRBD2, the table's D call, was not compared with the DNA. TRBV21-1 counts as a pseudogene. The CDR3 spans 16 residues. The CDR3: CASTLEAKSHEETQYF. The CDR3 DNA sequence: TGTGCCAGCACCCTTGAGGCAAAGAGCCACGAAGAGACCCAGTACTTC.

This chain links TRBV27 with TRBJ1-6; 7 nucleotides line up with TRBD1. This CDR3 contains 14 residues. The trim removed 7 bases at V and 7 bases at J, leaving 7 bases unmatched. From germline, CDR1 is MNHEY and CDR2 SMNVEV (reference sequence). This CDR3 is CASTPGQINSPLHF. Written as DNA, the CDR3 is TGTGCCAGCACCCCGGGACAGATCAATTCACCCCTCCACTTT.

This sequence joins TRBV5-8 and TRBJ2-7; 12 nucleotides match TRBD2. This CDR3 is 15 amino acids long. Germline assignment: CDR1 SGHTS and CDR2 YDEGEE. J gave up 4 bases and V 5 bases, and 7 bases lay outside the gene matches. The CDR3 loop is CASRSTSGRRYEQYF. Here the CDR3 DNA reads TGTGCCAGCAGATCCACTAGCGGGAGGAGGTACGAGCAGTACTTC. Based on the CDR3 plus reference TRBV5-8 and TRBJ2-7, the full variable domain is EAGVTQSPTHLIKTRGQQATLRCSPISGHTSVYWYQQALGLGLQFLLWYDEGEERNRGNFPPRFSGRQFPNYSSELNVNALELEDSALYLCASRSTSGRRYEQYFGPGTRLTVT.

The sample holds one count of this clone. The gene calls are TRBV2 and TRBJ2-7, with 8 bases identical to TRBD2. V lost 6 bases to trimming and J lost 12 bases; unmatched junction nucleotides: 10. The CDR3 spans 12 residues. In germline, CDR1 is SNHLY, CDR2 FYNNEI. As DNA, the CDR3 is TGTGCCAGCAGCCCACGGGGGGGAGAGGGGTACTTC. It yields the protein CASSPRGGEGYF.

The chain couples TRBV20-1 to TRBJ2-5; D unresolved. The CDR3 has 11 amino acids. Germline CDR1 DFQATT, CDR2 SNEGSKA (reference sequence). V was clipped by 5 bases and J by 2 bases, with 6 bases between them. The CDR3 spells CSAGFQETQYF. CDR3 DNA: TGCAGTGCTGGCTTTCAAGAGACCCAGTACTTC.

The chain links TRBV3-1 (or the pseudogene TRBV3-2) to TRBJ1-1; D ambiguous. V lost 1 base and J 1 base, leaving 13 bases between the germline ends. Germline V gene lookup returns CDR1 LGHDT and CDR2 YNNKEL (reference sequence). CDR3 length: 16 residues. The CDR3, as DNA: TGTGCCAGCAGCCAAGGACCGGCGCGGTCGAACACTGAAGCTTTCTTT. Protein: CASSQGPARSNTEAFF.

Only one count was recorded for this clone. The chain combines TRBV24-1 with TRBJ2-3; 10 bases fit TRBD2. V was pared by 2 bases and J by 6 bases, with 13 bases of the junction left unmatched. The CDR3 totals 18 residues. Germline CDR1 and CDR2: KGHDR and SFDVKD. The CDR3, as DNA: TGTGCCACCAGTGATTCCTCTGGGTCTAGCGGGAGTAGGGATACGCAGTATTTT. Its protein is CATSDSSGSSGSRDTQYF.

The V call is TRBV10-2, the J call TRBJ2-7; 7 bases are shared with TRBD2. The CDR3 length is 14 residues. From germline, CDR1 is WSHSY and CDR2 SAAADI. V shed 9 bases and J 1 base; nucleotides not matched to a gene: 9. CDR3 residues: CASQVSAGSYEQYF. The CDR3 DNA follows: TGCGCCAGTCAAGTGTCAGCGGGATCCTACGAGCAGTACTTC.

V gene TRBV28 combines with J gene TRBJ2-1, with 9 bases matching TRBD1. The CDR3 length is 15 residues. V was pared by 6 bases and J by 3 bases, with 6 bases of the junction left unmatched. Per germline, CDR1 MDHEN and CDR2 SYDVKM. The CDR3 spells CASRGTGQGYNEQFF. DNA of the CDR3: TGTGCCAGCAGGGGGACGGGACAGGGCTACAATGAGCAGTTCTTC.

V gene TRBV28 combines with J gene TRBJ1-2; a weak D match, TRBD1 (5 bases). V lost 4 bases to trimming and J lost 7 bases, with 10 bases between them. The CDR3 has 12 residues. Germline V gene sequence: CDR1 MDHEN, CDR2 SYDVKM. In DNA form, the CDR3 reads TGTGCCAGCAGTTCAGGGATTGCTGGCTACACCTTC. It codes for CASSSGIAGYTF.

A few counts support this clone. The chain is built from TRBV2 and TRBJ2-7; 9 bases agree with TRBD2. Germline-derived CDR1 and CDR2 are SNHLY and FYNNEI. V gave up 4 bases and J gave up 3 bases; unmatched junction bases: 13. The CDR3 length is 17 residues. The CDR3 nucleotides are TGTGCCAGCAGTGTCCGCGGCGGGAGGGCCGAGAACTACGAGCAGTACTTC. Protein sequence: CASSVRGGRAENYEQYF.

The chain combines TRBV6-6 with TRBJ2-7, with a tentative D call TRBD2 (5 bases). Germline V gives CDR1 MNHNY, CDR2 SVGAGI (reference sequence). V lost 5 bases to trimming and J lost 2 bases, with 13 bases between them. The CDR3 has 14 residues. CDR3 amino acids: CASSLREWAYEQYF. The DNA of the CDR3 is TGTGCCAGCAGTCTCCGGGAATGGGCCTACGAGCAGTACTTC.

V gene TRBV28 combines with J gene TRBJ2-1; 9 nucleotides agree with TRBD1. Germline V lookup: CDR1 MDHEN, CDR2 SYDVKM. The V and J ends lost 6 bases and 8 bases, in that order; junction bases with no gene match: 8. The CDR3 has 14 residues. DNA for the CDR3: TGTGCCAGCAGGCCACAGGGGGCGATGGATGAGCAGTTCTTC. This codes for CASRPQGAMDEQFF.

The chain combines TRBV5-4 with TRBJ2-2, with 10 bases fitting TRBD2. The CDR3 is 18 residues long. Unmatched junction bases numbered 13, after V lost 4 bases and J lost 4 bases. CDR1 and CDR2 from the germline V gene are SGHNT and YYREEE (reference sequence). The CDR3 region has the DNA TGTGCCAGCAGCCAGGGCCAAGGACTAGCGGTCATCACCGGGGAGCTGTTTTTT. Translation gives CASSQGQGLAVITGELFF.

The chain couples TRBV19 to TRBJ2-1; D gene ambiguous. CDR1 and CDR2 from the germline V gene are LNHDA and SQIVND (reference sequence). Trimming shortened V by 5 bases and J by 6 bases, and 14 bases separated the two germline ends. The CDR3 runs to 14 residues. The CDR3 reads CASSLGFFGNEQFF. The CDR3 region has the DNA TGTGCCAGTAGTCTAGGTTTTTTCGGCAATGAGCAGTTCTTC.

V usage is TRBV6-6 and J usage is TRBJ1-1; no clear D gene. V shed 4 bases and J shed 3 bases, with 9 bases lying between them. CDR3 length: 13 residues. Germline V gene sequence: CDR1 MNHNY, CDR2 SVGAGI (reference sequence). The CDR3 here is CASSSTADTEAFF. The CDR3 DNA sequence: TGTGCCAGCAGTTCAACGGCGGACACTGAAGCTTTCTTT.

The gene calls are TRBV19 and TRBJ1-2, with D possibly being TRBD1 (5 bases). This CDR3 is 12 amino acids long. Trimming pared 7 bases from V and 7 bases from J, leaving 13 bases between. The V gene's germline CDR1 is LNHDA and CDR2 SQIVND (reference sequence). CDR3 nucleotides: TGTGCCAGTACCAGGGCCGGCGGTGGCTACACCTTC. Its protein product is CASTRAGGGYTF.

The V gene is TRBV9, the J gene TRBJ1-4, with a tentative D call TRBD1 (5 bases). Germline CDR1 is SGDLS and CDR2 is YYNGEE. V lost 1 base, J lost 2 bases, and 18 bases lay in between. CDR3 length equals 18 residues. CDR3 coding DNA: TGTGCCAGCAGCGTAACCCCGGGGGGGGGTACGACTAATGAAAAACTGTTTTTT. Translation gives CASSVTPGGGTTNEKLFF.

This clone is termed medium-sized (0.01 to 0.1%). The CDR3 reads CASRTGQGKTEQYF. In DNA, the CDR3 is TGTGCCAGCAGAACGGGACAGGGTAAGACCGAGCAGTACTTC. This chain joins TRBV28 and TRBJ2-7, with TRBD1 matching over 9 bases. V lost 6 bases to trimming and J lost 6 bases; unmatched junction nucleotides: 9. This CDR3 spans 14 amino acids. Germline values: CDR1 MDHEN, CDR2 SYDVKM.

This chain links TRBV28 with TRBJ1-2; D may be TRBD1 (6 bases). Germline CDR1 MDHEN, CDR2 SYDVKM. CDR3 length equals 14 residues. Trimming took off 7 bases at V and 6 bases at J, with 18 bases between the two ends. CDR3 sequence (DNA): TGTGCCAGCATCACCTTCAGGGGAGGGGATGGCTACACCTTC. This gives the protein CASITFRGGDGYTF.

This clone was recorded at least ten times. The V and J genes are TRBV18 and TRBJ1-6; the D gene is possibly TRBD1 (5 bases). The CDR3 covers 15 residues. Trimming stripped 3 bases from V and 10 bases from J, with 16 bases between. Germline values: CDR1 KGHSH, CDR2 LQKENI. CDR3 coding DNA: TGTGCCAGCTCACCCTCGACGCATCCAGGGTCACCCCTCCACTTT. Encoded protein: CASSPSTHPGSPLHF.

The chain links TRBV13 to TRBJ2-1; TRBD2 agrees at 10 bases. CDR1 and CDR2 (germline): PRHDT, FYEKMQ (reference sequence). CDR3 length: 18 amino acids. V shed 4 bases and J 2 bases; nucleotides not matched to a gene: 11. The CDR3 bases are TGTGCCAGCAGCTACGGACTAGCGGAAAGAATTACCTACAATGAGCAGTTCTTC. Amino acids: CASSYGLAERITYNEQFF.

This clone was picked up one time. The chain links TRBV4-3 to TRBJ2-1; 9 positions agree with TRBD2. The CDR3 is 18 residues long. Unmatched junction bases numbered 12, after V lost 0 bases and J lost 6 bases. Germline values: CDR1 LGHNA, CDR2 YSLEER. The CDR3 loop reads CASSQEPISGRVVNEQFF. As DNA, the CDR3 is TGCGCCAGCAGCCAAGAACCCATTAGCGGGAGAGTGGTCAATGAGCAGTTCTTC.